This T cell receptor (beta chain) was sequenced in a study of shared clonotypes between healthy human individuals. Some clones are missing from TCRdb's copy, which holds only in-frame ones; the method was immunoSEQ multiplex PCR. The table shows hundreds of thousands of clones, with roughly 77% occurring only once. Study observations and caveats: Sequencing depth was expected to affect clonotype sharing among donors.

As to this clone: Its antigen is undetermined.

The ends lost 5 bases at V and 3 bases at J; junction bases unmatched: 3. CDR3 length: 15 amino acids. Germline V gene data show CDR1 as SGHAT and CDR2 as FQNNGV. The sequenced material came from PBMCs. The chain combines TRBV11-2 with TRBJ2-1; 11 nucleotides agree with TRBD2. The clonotype originates from a woman aged 40 to 50 in good health. Some clones in this sample may be carry-over from other donors' samples. The CDR3 nucleotides read TGTGCCAGCAGCCGAGGGACTAGCGGCTACAATGAGCAGTTCTTC. Its translation: CASSRGTSGYNEQFF.